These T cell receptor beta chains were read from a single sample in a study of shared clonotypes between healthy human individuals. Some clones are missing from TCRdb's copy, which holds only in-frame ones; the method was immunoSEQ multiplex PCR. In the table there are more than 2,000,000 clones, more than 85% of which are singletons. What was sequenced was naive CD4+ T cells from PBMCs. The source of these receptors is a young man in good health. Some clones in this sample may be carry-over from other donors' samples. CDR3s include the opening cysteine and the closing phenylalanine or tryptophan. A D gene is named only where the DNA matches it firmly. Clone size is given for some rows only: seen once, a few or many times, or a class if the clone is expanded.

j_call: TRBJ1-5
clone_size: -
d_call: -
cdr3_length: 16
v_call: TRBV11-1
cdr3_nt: TGTGCCAGCAGCCCTGGACGGGGCGGGAGAGATCAGCCCCAGCATTTT
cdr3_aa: CASSPGRGGRDQPQHF

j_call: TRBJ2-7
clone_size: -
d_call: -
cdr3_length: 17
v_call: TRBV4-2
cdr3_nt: TGTGCCAGCAGCCGGCTCAAGATGGGGGATCTCGGGTACGAGCAGTACTTC
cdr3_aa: CASSRLKMGDLGYEQYF

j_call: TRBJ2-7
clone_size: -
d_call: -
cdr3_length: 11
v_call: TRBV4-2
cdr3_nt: TGTGCCAGCAGCCAAGCCCACGAGCAGTACTTC
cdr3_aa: CASSQAHEQYF

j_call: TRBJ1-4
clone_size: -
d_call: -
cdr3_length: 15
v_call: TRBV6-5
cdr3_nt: TGTGCCAGCAGTTCTGGGAACGTTTTCCGAGAAAAACTGTTTTTT
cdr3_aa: CASSSGNVFREKLFF

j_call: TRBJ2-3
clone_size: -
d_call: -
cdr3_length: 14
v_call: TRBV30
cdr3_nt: TGTGCCTGGAGTGTGTCGGGAGCCCCAGATACGCAGTATTTT
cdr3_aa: CAWSVSGAPDTQYF

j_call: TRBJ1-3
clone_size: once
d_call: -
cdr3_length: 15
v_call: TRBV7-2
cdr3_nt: TGTGCCAGCAGCTTACCAGGATTCGAGGGAAACACCATATATTTT
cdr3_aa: CASSLPGFEGNTIYF

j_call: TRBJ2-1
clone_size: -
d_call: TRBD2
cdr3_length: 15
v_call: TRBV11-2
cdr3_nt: TGTGCCAGCTTAACACGGACTAGCGCCCACAATGAGCAGTTCTTC
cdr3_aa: CASLTRTSAHNEQFF

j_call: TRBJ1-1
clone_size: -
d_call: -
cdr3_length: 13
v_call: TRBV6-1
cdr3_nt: TGTGCCAGCACCTCAGGGTGGGGTACTGAAGCTTTCTTT
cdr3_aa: CASTSGWGTEAFF

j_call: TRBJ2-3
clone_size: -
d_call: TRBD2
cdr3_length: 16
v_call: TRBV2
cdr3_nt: TGTGCCAGCAGTGGGCAGACTAGCGCCTTGGACTATACGCAGTATTTT
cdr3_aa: CASSGQTSALDYTQYF

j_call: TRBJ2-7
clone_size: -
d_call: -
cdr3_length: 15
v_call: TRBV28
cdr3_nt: TGTGCCAGCAGTTTCTTTTTGACAGCCTCCTACGAGCAGTACTTC
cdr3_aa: CASSFFLTASYEQYF

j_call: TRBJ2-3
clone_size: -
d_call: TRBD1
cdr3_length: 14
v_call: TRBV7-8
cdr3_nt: TGTGCCAGCAGCCGGGGACAGCGCACAGATACGCAGTATTTT
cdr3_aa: CASSRGQRTDTQYF

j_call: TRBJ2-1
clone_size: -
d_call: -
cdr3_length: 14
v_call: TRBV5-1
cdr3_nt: TGCGCCAGCAGCTTGGCGGGAATGGAAAATGAGCAGTTCTTC
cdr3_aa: CASSLAGMENEQFF

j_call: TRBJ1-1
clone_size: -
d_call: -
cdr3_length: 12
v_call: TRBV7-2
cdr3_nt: TGTGCCAGCAGCCAAGCGGGCAGTGAAGCTTTCTTT
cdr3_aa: CASSQAGSEAFF

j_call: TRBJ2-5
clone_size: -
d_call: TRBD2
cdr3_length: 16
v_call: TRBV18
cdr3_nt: TGTGCCAGCTCACCTAGACTAGCGGCGTACCAAGAGACCCAGTACTTC
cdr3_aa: CASSPRLAAYQETQYF

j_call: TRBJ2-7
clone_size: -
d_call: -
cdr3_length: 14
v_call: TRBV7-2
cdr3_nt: TGTGCCAGCAGCCCAATGGGTGGGGCCTACGAGCAGTACTTC
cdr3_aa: CASSPMGGAYEQYF

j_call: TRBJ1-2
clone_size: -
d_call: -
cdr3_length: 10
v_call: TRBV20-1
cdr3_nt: TGCAGTGCTAGAGAACAGGGCTACACCTTC
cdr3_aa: CSAREQGYTF

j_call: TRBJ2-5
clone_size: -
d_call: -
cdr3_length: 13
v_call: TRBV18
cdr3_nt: TGTGCCAGCTCACCGGAGGCTCACGCGACCCAGTACTTC
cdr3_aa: CASSPEAHATQYF

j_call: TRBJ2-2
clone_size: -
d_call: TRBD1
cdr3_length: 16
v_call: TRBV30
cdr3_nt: TGTGCCTGGAGCGCCATGGGGACAGGGGAGGCAGGGGAGCTGTTTTTT
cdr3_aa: CAWSAMGTGEAGELFF

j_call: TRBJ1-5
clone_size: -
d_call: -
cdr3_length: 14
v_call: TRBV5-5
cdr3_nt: TGTGCCAGCAGCTCCAACGCGGGAAATCAGCCCCAGCATTTT
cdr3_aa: CASSSNAGNQPQHF

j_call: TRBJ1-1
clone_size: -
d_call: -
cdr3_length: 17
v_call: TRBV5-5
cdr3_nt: TGTGCCAGCAGCACCGGACATCGCCAGGGCGTGAACACTGAAGCTTTCTTT
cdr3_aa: CASSTGHRQGVNTEAFF

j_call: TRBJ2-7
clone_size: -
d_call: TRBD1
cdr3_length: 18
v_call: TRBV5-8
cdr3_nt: TGTGCCAGCAGCTACCTCCGATGGGGACAGGGGCTTACCTACGAGCAGTACTTC
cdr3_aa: CASSYLRWGQGLTYEQYF

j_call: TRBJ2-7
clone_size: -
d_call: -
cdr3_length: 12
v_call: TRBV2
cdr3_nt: TGTGCCTTCCAGGACAGTTCCTACGAGCAGTACTTC
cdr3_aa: CAFQDSSYEQYF

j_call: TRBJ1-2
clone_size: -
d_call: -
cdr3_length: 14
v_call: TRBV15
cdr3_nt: TGTGCCACCAGCAGAGATCTAGGAGGATCCGGCTACACCTTC
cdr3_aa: CATSRDLGGSGYTF

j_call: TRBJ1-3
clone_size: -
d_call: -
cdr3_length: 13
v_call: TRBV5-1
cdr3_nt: TGCGCCAGCAGCTCACCGGCTGGAAACACCATATATTTT
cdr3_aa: CASSSPAGNTIYF

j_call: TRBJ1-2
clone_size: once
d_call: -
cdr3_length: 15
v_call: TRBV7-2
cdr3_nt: TGTGCCAGCAGCTTAAGGGTCTGGACAGCATTTGGCTACACCTTC
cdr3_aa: CASSLRVWTAFGYTF

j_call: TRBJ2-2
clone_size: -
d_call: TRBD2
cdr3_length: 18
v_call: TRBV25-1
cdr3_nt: TGTGCCAGCAGTGAATCTTTGTCTAGCGGGAGGGTGATTGGGGAGCTGTTTTTT
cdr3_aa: CASSESLSSGRVIGELFF